The rows below give T cell receptor beta chains drawn from one sample of a study of OX40 agonist ivuxolimab in advanced cancers. TCRdb's table, derived via immunoSEQ multiplex PCR, lists solely in-frame clones and lacks some. The table lists roughly 19,000 clones, roughly 85% of them singletons. The sequences come from CD4+ or CD8+ T cells sorted from blood, collected in a trial of the OX40 agonist ivuxolimab. Source of these receptors: an adult with an advanced solid tumor such as melanoma, head and neck, liver or kidney cancer. Each CDR3 is given with its conserved first and last residue. A D gene is named only where the DNA matches it firmly. A row's size may be missing; if present it is once, few, many or a size class.

TRBV27	.	TRBJ2-3	.	CASSFSWAADTQYF	TGTGCCAGCAGTTTTTCCTGGGCGGCAGATACGCAGTATTTT
TRBV4-3	.	TRBJ2-7	.	CASSQDLYGYEQYF	TGCGCCAGCAGCCAAGATCTGTACGGGTACGAGCAGTACTTC
TRBV2	.	TRBJ2-2	TRBD2	CASSRTSGRKTGELFF	TGTGCCAGCAGCCGGACTAGCGGGAGGAAAACCGGGGAGCTGTTTTTT
TRBV4-1	.	TRBJ1-1	TRBD1	CASSRQGNTEAFF	TGCGCCAGCAGCCGACAGGGGAACACTGAAGCTTTCTTT
TRBV29-1	once	TRBJ1-2	TRBD1	CSVGTGDNYGYTF	TGCAGCGTTGGAACAGGGGATAACTATGGCTACACCTTC
TRBV2	.	TRBJ1-1	TRBD1	CASKELTGENTEAFF	TGTGCCAGCAAAGAACTGACAGGGGAGAACACTGAAGCTTTCTTT
TRBV28	once	TRBJ1-5	TRBD1	CASIVTGRGSNQPQHF	TGTGCCAGCATTGTGACAGGGAGGGGTAGCAATCAGCCCCAGCATTTT
TRBV19	few	TRBJ2-7	.	CASSIGTAYEQYF	TGTGCCAGTAGTATCGGTACAGCCTACGAGCAGTACTTC
TRBV7-9	.	TRBJ2-7	TRBD1	CASQPITGDSYEQYF	TGTGCCAGCCAACCGATTACAGGGGACTCCTACGAGCAGTACTTC
TRBV5-4	medium-sized	TRBJ2-5	.	CASSLGDRKGGQYF	TGTGCCAGCAGCTTGGGGGACCGAAAAGGGGGCCAGTACTTC
TRBV28	.	TRBJ1-1	.	CASSLGGGTEAFF	TGTGCCAGCAGTTTAGGGGGAGGCACTGAAGCTTTCTTT
TRBV5-4	.	TRBJ2-5	.	CASSLAAEETQYF	TGTGCCAGCAGCTTGGCGGCGGAAGAGACCCAGTACTTC
TRBV19	.	TRBJ2-1	TRBD2	CASITSGGSYNEQFF	TGTGCCAGTATAACTAGCGGTGGCTCCTACAATGAGCAGTTCTTC
TRBV9	.	TRBJ2-3	.	CASSVVGGLATDTQYF	TGTGCCAGCAGCGTAGTTGGGGGACTGGCTACAGATACGCAGTATTTT
TRBV9	.	TRBJ2-2	TRBD2	CASSAGGPINTGELFF	TGTGCCAGCAGCGCGGGGGGTCCAATTAACACCGGGGAGCTGTTTTTT
TRBV5-3	.	TRBJ2-5	.	CARSASTQYF	TGTGCCAGAAGCGCCTCCACCCAGTACTTC
TRBV5-4	.	TRBJ2-2	.	CASSLVAGSTGELFF	TGTGCCAGCAGCTTGGTTGCGGGAAGCACCGGGGAGCTGTTTTTT
TRBV5-1	.	TRBJ2-7	TRBD1	CASSTRQGPYEQYF	TGCGCCAGTAGCACACGACAGGGGCCCTACGAGCAGTACTTC
TRBV27	.	TRBJ2-7	.	CASSLQESYEQYF	TGTGCCAGCAGTTTACAAGAATCCTACGAGCAGTACTTC
TRBV4-1	.	TRBJ2-7	.	CASSPLGLDSKQYF	TGCGCCAGCAGCCCCTTAGGACTGGACAGCAAGCAGTACTTC
TRBV7-9	.	TRBJ2-7	TRBD2	CASSFGGEGSGQYF	TGTGCCAGCAGCTTTGGAGGGGAGGGAAGCGGGCAGTACTTC
TRBV15	.	TRBJ2-2	.	CATSRAPDRRDANTGELFF	TGTGCCACCAGCAGAGCTCCTGATAGGCGCGACGCGAACACCGGGGAGCTGTTTTTT
TRBV10-2	.	TRBJ1-1	.	CASSSGVAEAFF	TGCGCCAGCAGTTCCGGGGTGGCTGAAGCTTTCTTT
TRBV6-6	few	TRBJ1-1	TRBD1	CASRETGVNTEAFF	TGTGCCAGCAGGGAGACAGGGGTGAACACTGAAGCTTTCTTT
TRBV7-9	.	TRBJ2-1	.	CASTLSESGIREQFF	TGTGCCAGCACCCTTTCAGAATCGGGTATTCGGGAGCAGTTCTTC
TRBV4-3	.	TRBJ2-3	.	CASSQAVGDQGTDTQYF	TGCGCCAGCAGCCAAGCGGTGGGAGACCAGGGGACAGATACGCAGTATTTT
TRBV4-3	.	TRBJ2-7	.	CASSLDLGAGAYEQYF	TGCGCCAGCAGCCTCGACCTGGGGGCGGGAGCCTACGAGCAGTACTTC
TRBV27	.	TRBJ2-1	TRBD2	CATGSGIEQFF	TGTGCCACTGGAAGCGGGATTGAGCAGTTCTTC
TRBV11-2	.	TRBJ2-3	TRBD1	CASSPGTGGTDTQYF	TGTGCCAGCAGTCCCGGGACAGGGGGCACAGATACGCAGTATTTT
TRBV7-3	.	TRBJ2-3	TRBD1	CASSPGTGGIDTQYF	TGTGCCAGCAGCCCTGGGACAGGGGGCATAGATACGCAGTATTTT
TRBV10-3	.	TRBJ2-3	.	CAISGGSSTSTDTQYF	TGTGCCATCAGTGGCGGCTCTTCTACTAGCACAGATACGCAGTATTTT
TRBV4-1	.	TRBJ1-4	.	CASSRNQGAQEKLFF	TGCGCCAGCAGCCGAAACCAAGGGGCACAGGAAAAACTGTTTTTT
TRBV19	.	TRBJ2-7	TRBD2	CASSNPSSIAGEVEQYF	TGTGCCAGTAGCAACCCTAGCTCCATAGCGGGAGAGGTCGAGCAGTACTTC
TRBV9	.	TRBJ2-1	.	CASSVFGESSYNEQFF	TGTGCCAGCAGCGTATTCGGGGAGAGCTCCTACAATGAGCAGTTCTTC
TRBV4-3	.	TRBJ2-2	.	CASSQDWDRWGTGELFF	TGCGCCAGCAGCCAAGATTGGGACCGCTGGGGCACCGGGGAGCTGTTTTTT
TRBV7-2	.	TRBJ2-7	TRBD2	CASSLGLAETYEQYF	TGTGCCAGCAGCTTAGGACTAGCGGAAACCTACGAGCAGTACTTC
TRBV28	.	TRBJ2-1	TRBD2	CASSFTGEREGPWFNEQFF	TGTGCCAGCAGTTTCACCGGGGAGCGGGAGGGCCCATGGTTCAATGAGCAGTTCTTC
TRBV9	.	TRBJ2-4	.	CASSVDGARAIQYF	TGTGCCAGCAGCGTAGATGGGGCGCGAGCCATTCAGTACTTC
TRBV29-1	.	TRBJ2-1	TRBD2	CSVEGTSGRGNEQFF	TGCAGCGTTGAAGGGACTAGCGGGAGAGGCAATGAGCAGTTCTTC
TRBV7-8	.	TRBJ1-2	.	CASSLLSVNYGYTF	TGTGCCAGCAGCTTACTATCCGTTAACTATGGCTACACCTTC
TRBV28	.	TRBJ2-7	.	CASSFRGSLSYEQYF	TGTGCCAGCAGTTTCAGGGGTTCCCTATCCTACGAGCAGTACTTC
TRBV5-6	once	TRBJ1-3	TRBD1	CASSFGTGGFSGNTIYF	TGTGCCAGCAGCTTCGGGACAGGGGGCTTTTCTGGAAACACCATATATTTT
TRBV7-6	.	TRBJ1-2	TRBD1	CASSPMGQDFGYTF	TGTGCCAGCAGCCCCATGGGACAGGATTTCGGCTACACCTTC
TRBV14	.	TRBJ2-1	.	CASSQVFGSSGGWYNEQFF	TGTGCCAGCAGCCAAGTATTCGGTTCGTCGGGGGGCTGGTACAATGAGCAGTTCTTC
TRBV27	medium-sized	TRBJ2-7	TRBD2	CASSLLASVYEQYF	TGTGCCAGCAGCCTACTAGCGAGCGTTTACGAGCAGTACTTC
TRBV15	.	TRBJ2-1	TRBD1	CATSGDRSGEQFF	TGTGCCACCAGCGGGGACAGGTCGGGTGAGCAGTTCTTC
TRBV7-9	.	TRBJ1-1	.	CASSPGPNTEAFF	TGTGCCAGCAGCCCGGGTCCCAACACTGAAGCTTTCTTT
TRBV27	.	TRBJ1-2	TRBD1	CASSPYADRQGEDYGYTF	TGTGCCAGCAGTCCATACGCCGACCGACAGGGAGAAGACTATGGCTACACCTTC
TRBV2	once	TRBJ2-1	.	CATKDMWDEQFF	TGTGCCACCAAGGACATGTGGGATGAGCAGTTCTTC
TRBV7-2	.	TRBJ2-1	TRBD2	CASSLVLFSGGDSYNEQFF	TGTGCCAGCAGCTTAGTGCTGTTTTCTGGGGGGGATTCCTACAATGAGCAGTTCTTC